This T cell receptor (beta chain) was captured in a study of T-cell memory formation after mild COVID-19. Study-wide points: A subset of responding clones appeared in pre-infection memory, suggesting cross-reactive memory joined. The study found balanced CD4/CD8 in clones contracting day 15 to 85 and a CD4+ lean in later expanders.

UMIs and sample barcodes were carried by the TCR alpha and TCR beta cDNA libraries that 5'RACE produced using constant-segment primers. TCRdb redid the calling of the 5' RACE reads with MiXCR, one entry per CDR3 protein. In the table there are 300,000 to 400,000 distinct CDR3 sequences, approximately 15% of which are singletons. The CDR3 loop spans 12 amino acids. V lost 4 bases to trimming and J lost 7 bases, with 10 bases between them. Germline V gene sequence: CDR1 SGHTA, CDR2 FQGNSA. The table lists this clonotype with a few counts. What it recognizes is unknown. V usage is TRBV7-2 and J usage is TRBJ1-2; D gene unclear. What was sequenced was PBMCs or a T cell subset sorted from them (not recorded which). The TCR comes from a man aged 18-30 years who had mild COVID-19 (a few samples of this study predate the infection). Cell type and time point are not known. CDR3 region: CASSSPRLGYTF. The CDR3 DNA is TGTGCCAGCAGCTCCCCCAGGCTTGGCTACACCTTC.